This T cell receptor beta chain was captured in a study of early T cells in non-severe SARS-CoV-2 infection. In the study overall: It was bulk RNA from unsorted whole blood that was sequenced, and the chains were unpaired. Study results and caveats: Missing private and CD4 specificities, VDJdb matching favored anti-spike CD8 responses.

Each single cDNA molecule received a unique molecular identifier. TCRdb fed the 5' RACE reads into MiXCR, producing one record per CDR3 protein. The sample records some 96,000 distinct CDR3 sequences, 9.5% to 12% being singletons. The V gene's germline CDR1 is MGHRA and CDR2 YSYEKL. This CDR3 comprises 19 residues. With 3 bases removed from V and 0 bases from J, the gap between germline ends came to 22 bases. This clonotype was counted many times. Its antigen remains unidentified. The genes are TRBV4-1 and TRBJ2-3; perhaps TRBD2 as D (5 bases). The sequences come from whole blood, collected at baseline. This sequence originates from an adult who was a healthcare worker with PCR-confirmed SARS-CoV-2 infection or an uninfected control (not recorded which). This CDR3 is CASSHLKLRGRYSTDTQYF. The CDR3 bases are TGCGCCAGCAGCCATCTTAAACTAAGAGGGAGATATAGCACAGATACGCAGTATTTT.